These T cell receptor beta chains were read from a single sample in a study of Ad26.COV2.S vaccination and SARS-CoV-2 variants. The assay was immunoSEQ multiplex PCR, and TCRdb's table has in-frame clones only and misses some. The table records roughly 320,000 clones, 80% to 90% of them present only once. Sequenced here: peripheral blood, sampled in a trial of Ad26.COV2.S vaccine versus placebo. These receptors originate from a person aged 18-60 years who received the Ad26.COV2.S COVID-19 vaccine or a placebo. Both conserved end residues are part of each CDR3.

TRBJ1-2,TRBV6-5,CASSYSLGGGGYTF
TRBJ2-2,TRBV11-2,CASSLVWAVGTGELFF
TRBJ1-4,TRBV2,CAIGTGSEKLFF
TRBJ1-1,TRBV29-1,CSESGGNTEAFF
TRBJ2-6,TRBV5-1,CASSLDRGRAGANVLTF
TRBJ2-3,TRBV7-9,CASSLLAGGSTDTQYF
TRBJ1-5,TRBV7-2,CASSSGPDSNQPQHF
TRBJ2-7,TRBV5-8,CARGQGPYEQYF
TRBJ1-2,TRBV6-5,CASSTGTGFGYTF
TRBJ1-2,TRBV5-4,CASSLLYGGYGYTF
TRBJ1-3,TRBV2,CASSDGRVSGNTIYF
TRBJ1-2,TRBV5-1,CASSSPGQGSYGYTF
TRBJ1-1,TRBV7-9,CASSLKGGGTEAFF
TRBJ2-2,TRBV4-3,CASSQSMVFGADTGELFF
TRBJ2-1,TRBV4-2,CASSSPTMGARMNEQFF
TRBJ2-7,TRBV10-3,CAISERQGDEQYF
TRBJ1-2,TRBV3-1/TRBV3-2,CASSQGAGHGYGYTF
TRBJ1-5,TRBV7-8,CASSSQGLGQPQHF
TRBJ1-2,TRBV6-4,CASRNTNRNYGYTF
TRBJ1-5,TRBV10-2,CATDRDSGLQPQHF
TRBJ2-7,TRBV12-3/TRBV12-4,CASSPDGFYEQYF
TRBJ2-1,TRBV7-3,CASSPQGVSNEQFF
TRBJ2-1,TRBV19,CASSLAGGPYNEQFF
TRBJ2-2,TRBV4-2,CASSPQQNTGELFF
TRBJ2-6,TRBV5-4,CASSRGTGSYPGANVLTF
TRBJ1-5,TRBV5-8,CASSLNRGDVANQPQHF
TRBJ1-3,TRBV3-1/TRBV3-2,CASSQGGSGNTIYF
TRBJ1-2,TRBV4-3,CASSQELEASYGYTF
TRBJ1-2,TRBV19,CASSPGENRASGYTF
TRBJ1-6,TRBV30,CAWSVLLGNSPLHF
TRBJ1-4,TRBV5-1,CASRGTGVREKLFF
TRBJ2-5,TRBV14,CASSGGRAQYF
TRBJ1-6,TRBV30,CAWRVRVSPLHF
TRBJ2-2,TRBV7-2,CASSSGLANTGELFF
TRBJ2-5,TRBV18,CASSPTPTGTGQETQYF
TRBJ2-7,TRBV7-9,CASSPSWTGGYEQYF
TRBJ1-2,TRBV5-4,CASSTGQGMYGYTF
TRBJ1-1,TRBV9,CASSVAPQGQQNTEAFF
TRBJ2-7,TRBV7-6,CASSLDGGAEEQYF
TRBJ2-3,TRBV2,CASTRGLGDTQYF
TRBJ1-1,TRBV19,CASSDWDRGMNTEAFF
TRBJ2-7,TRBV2,CASTDRGFEQYF
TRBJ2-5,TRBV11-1,CASSLGLAGGETQYF
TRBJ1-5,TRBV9,CASSVGDRFSNQPQHF
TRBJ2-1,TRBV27,CASSLSVGASYNEQFF
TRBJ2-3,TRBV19,CASSIVAADTQYF
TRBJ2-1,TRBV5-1,CASSPGTMGNIGYNEQFF
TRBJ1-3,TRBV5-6,CASSLWAVSGNTIYF
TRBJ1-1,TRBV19,CASFQGYMNTEAFF
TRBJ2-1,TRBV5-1,CASSLWRQGYNEQFF
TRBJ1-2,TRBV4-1,CASSQSQGNNYGYTF
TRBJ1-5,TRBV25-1,CASSPGGGIQPQHF
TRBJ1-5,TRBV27,CASAGGNSNQPQHF
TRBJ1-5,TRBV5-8,CASSSRQGQFF
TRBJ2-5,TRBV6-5,CASTPQGLSLETQYF